The 28 T cell receptor beta chains in this list originate from one sample, sequenced in a study of blood T cell repertoires in COVID-19. TCRdb's table, derived via immunoSEQ multiplex PCR, lists solely in-frame clones and lacks some. This sample has about 140,000 clones; nearly 80% occur once, and the top ten carry over 2.5%. Material for sequencing was PBMCs or T cells enriched from blood (not recorded which). The receptors originated from a woman in her fifties or sixties who had recovered from COVID-19.

V gene TRBV12-1 combines with J gene TRBJ1-1; no DNA check was done on the table's D call, TRBD1. TRBV12-1 is termed a pseudogene. The CDR3 runs to 16 residues. The CDR3 here is CASSPGQGWLGTEAFF. CDR3 nucleotides: TGTGCCAGCAGCCCTGGACAGGGATGGTTAGGCACTGAAGCTTTCTTT.

This clone occurred once. The rearrangement uses TRBV11-2 and TRBJ1-1; D is undetermined. The CDR3 consists of 13 residues. Germline V gene lookup returns CDR1 SGHAT and CDR2 FQNNGV. The V and J ends lost 5 bases and 11 bases respectively, with 18 bases between them. The CDR3 DNA follows: TGTGCCAGCAGCGCCGTTCAGGTGATTGTGGCTTTCTTT. This codes for CASSAVQVIVAFF.

The chain links TRBV18 to TRBJ2-7; 12 nucleotides line up with TRBD2. This CDR3 spans 15 amino acids. The germline V gene has CDR1 KGHSH and CDR2 LQKENI. The V and J ends lost 3 bases and 2 bases, in that order; junction bases with no gene match: 2. CDR3 protein: CASSPWTSGTYEQYF. In DNA form, the CDR3 reads TGTGCCAGCTCACCCTGGACTAGCGGGACCTACGAGCAGTACTTC.

The J gene is TRBJ2-5, the V gene TRBV6-1; 7 bases fit TRBD2. CDR1 and CDR2 (germline): MNHNS, SASEGT. The V and J ends lost 4 bases and 4 bases, in that order; junction bases with no gene match: 12. CDR3 size: 16 residues. DNA for the CDR3: TGTGCCAGCAGTGCCGGGACTATTTACGTCGGAGAGACCCAGTACTTC. Encoded protein: CASSAGTIYVGETQYF.

The chain has TRBV27 and TRBJ2-4; the D is unclear. CDR1 is MNHEY, CDR2 SMNVEV, per germline (reference sequence). The CDR3 totals 14 residues. The CDR3 loop reads CAKRRIVAKNIQYF. CDR3 DNA sequence: TGTGCAAAGAGGCGTATCGTAGCCAAAAACATTCAGTACTTC.

This clone showed up just once. The J gene is TRBJ2-1, the V gene TRBV6-6, with 9 positions matching TRBD2. From germline, CDR1 is MNHNY and CDR2 SVGAGI (reference sequence). The CDR3 runs 14 residues. After removal of 7 bases from V and 7 bases from J, the junction contained 8 bases not matched to a gene. CDR3 loop: CASNIAGAGNEQFF. The CDR3 nucleotides are TGTGCCAGCAATATAGCGGGGGCCGGGAATGAGCAGTTCTTC.

This sequence joins TRBV6-5 and TRBJ1-5; 7 nucleotides line up with TRBD1. Germline V gene lookup returns CDR1 MNHEY and CDR2 SVGAGI. The CDR3 length is 14 residues. J was trimmed by 2 bases and V by 10 bases; bases with no gene match: 8. The CDR3 here is CAISNDRGNQPQHF. CDR3 in DNA: TGTGCCATCTCGAACGACAGGGGCAATCAGCCCCAGCATTTT.

This clone was picked up a small number of times. The gene calls are TRBV19 and TRBJ2-5, with 9 bases lining up with TRBD1. Germline V gene lookup returns CDR1 LNHDA and CDR2 SQIVND (reference sequence). V lost 3 bases to trimming and J lost 2 bases; unmatched junction nucleotides: 4. The CDR3 runs 15 residues. CDR3 coding DNA: TGTGCCAGTAGTATCGGGACAGGGCTACAAGAGACCCAGTACTTC. Amino acid sequence: CASSIGTGLQETQYF.

The gene calls are TRBV5-6 and TRBJ2-5; maybe TRBD2 (6 bases). The CDR3 runs 16 residues. The germline V gene has CDR1 SGHDT and CDR2 YYEEEE. Trimming removed 4 bases from V and 4 bases from J, with 20 bases in between. CDR3 in amino acids: CASSLLRVAGLETQYF. The CDR3 bases are TGTGCCAGCAGCCTTCTCAGGGTGGCGGGGTTAGAGACCCAGTACTTC.

J is TRBJ2-4 and V is TRBV10-3; 9 bases line up with TRBD2. The CDR3 sequence is 17 residues long. The germline V gene encodes CDR1 ENHRY and CDR2 SYGVKD. With V trimmed by 2 bases and J by 2 bases, 7 bases remained unmatched. The CDR3 spells CAISEGFSGGPKNIQYF. The CDR3 DNA is TGTGCCATCAGTGAGGGGTTTAGCGGGGGTCCCAAAAACATTCAGTACTTC.

This chain uses TRBV7-3 with TRBJ2-1, with D unresolved. The CDR3 is 16 amino acids. V was pared by 4 bases and J by 1 base, with 14 bases between. The V gene's germline CDR1 is SGHTA and CDR2 FQGTGA. CDR3 in DNA: TGTGCCAGCAGCTCCGGTCTTGCAACTTCCTACAATGAGCAGTTCTTC. Protein: CASSSGLATSYNEQFF.

The chain carries TRBV12-3 or TRBV12-4 and TRBJ1-1; D unclear. Trimming took 2 bases from V and 3 from J, leaving 7 bases between them. CDR3 size: 13 residues. CDR3 residues: CASSLIGDTEAFF. The CDR3 coding sequence is TGTGCCAGCAGTTTAATCGGGGACACTGAAGCTTTCTTT.

The rearrangement uses TRBV19 and TRBJ2-7; 11 bases map to TRBD2. V shed 6 bases, J shed 0 bases, and the junction held 4 bases outside the gene matches. Germline CDR1 is LNHDA and CDR2 is SQIVND (reference sequence). The CDR3 has 15 residues. DNA for the CDR3: TGTGCCAGTAGGGCTAGCGGGAGGACCTCCTACGAGCAGTACTTC. Amino acid sequence: CASRASGRTSYEQYF. Using reference TRBV19 and TRBJ2-7 for the parts outside the CDR3, the full variable domain is DGGITQSPKYLFRKEGQNVTLSCEQNLNHDAMYWYRQDPGQGLRLIYYSQIVNDFQKGDIAEGYSVSREKKESFPLTVTSAQKNPTAFYLCASRASGRTSYEQYFGPGTRLTVT.

The genes are TRBV7-3 and TRBJ2-3, with 16 bases lining up with TRBD2. Germline-derived CDR1 and CDR2 are SGHTA and FQGTGA. This CDR3 contains 16 residues. J was trimmed by 4 bases and V by 4 bases; bases with no gene match: 2. The CDR3 loop is CASSSGLAGGADTQYF. CDR3 nucleotides: TGTGCCAGCAGCTCGGGACTAGCGGGAGGGGCAGATACGCAGTATTTT.

The chain joins TRBV13 to TRBJ2-7; 7 positions agree with TRBD2. The CDR3 has 15 amino acids. The germline gives CDR1 PRHDT, CDR2 FYEKMQ (reference sequence). V lost 5 bases and J lost 2; bases outside the gene matches: 9. The CDR3 DNA follows: TGTGCCAGCAGCCCCGGGGAGGGTTCTACCTACGAGCAGTACTTC. This encodes CASSPGEGSTYEQYF.

A note on this clone: The sample holds other DNA sequences that translate to the same CDR3. The rearrangement uses TRBV5-6 and TRBJ2-7, with 11 bases aligning to TRBD1. In germline, CDR1 is SGHDT, CDR2 YYEEEE. J gave up 4 bases and V 5 bases, and 5 bases lay outside the gene matches. This CDR3 contains 14 residues. CDR3 coding DNA: TGTGCCAGCAGTCCCGGGACAGGGGGTTACGAGCAGTACTTC. Residues: CASSPGTGGYEQYF.

The chain carries TRBV5-8 and TRBJ2-7; tentatively, D is TRBD1 (5 bases). V gave up 4 bases and J gave up 4 bases, with 12 bases separating them. The length of the CDR3 is 13 residues. Germline CDR1 SGHTS, CDR2 YDEGEE. Here the CDR3 reads CASSLQGTYEQYF. DNA of the CDR3: TGTGCCAGCAGCCTCCAGGGAACATACGAGCAGTACTTC.

The chain recombines TRBV28 with TRBJ1-2; tentative D call: TRBD1 (6 bases). The CDR3 is 15 amino acids. Germline V gene lookup returns CDR1 MDHEN and CDR2 SYDVKM. V was clipped by 1 base and J by 5 bases, with 14 bases between them. The CDR3 is CASSLFGQGQYGYTF. The CDR3 DNA sequence: TGTGCCAGCAGTTTATTTGGTCAGGGGCAGTATGGCTACACCTTC.

Here the CDR3 DNA reads TGTGCCAGCAGCGTAGATGGCGGGAGGGCCAATGAGCAGTTCTTC. This gives the protein CASSVDGGRANEQFF. The chain combines TRBV9 with TRBJ2-1; 9 positions agree with TRBD2. With 0 bases clipped from V and 6 bases from J, the junction kept 4 bases outside the gene matches. Germline CDR1 reads SGDLS; CDR2 reads YYNGEE. This CDR3 has 15 amino acids.

This clone was observed once. The chain combines TRBV7-2 with TRBJ2-7, with TRBD2 matching over 7 bases. Germline V gene data show CDR1 as SGHTA and CDR2 as FQGNSA. CDR3 length equals 15 residues. The ends lost 5 bases at V and 0 bases at J; junction bases unmatched: 7. CDR3 loop: CASSTGLDGSYEQYF. The DNA for the CDR3 is TGTGCCAGCAGCACCGGACTAGACGGCTCCTACGAGCAGTACTTC.

The V and J genes are TRBV5-4 and TRBJ1-5, with 7 positions matching TRBD1. This CDR3 has 18 amino acids. The ends lost 5 bases at V and 0 bases at J; junction bases unmatched: 14. Germline-derived CDR1 and CDR2 are SGHNT and YYREEE (reference sequence). This chain's CDR3 is CASREWDRNLYSNQPQHF. In DNA, the CDR3 is TGTGCCAGCAGAGAATGGGACAGAAATCTCTATAGCAATCAGCCCCAGCATTTT.

The V gene is TRBV19, the J gene TRBJ2-3, with 9 bases lining up with TRBD2. The CDR3 is 15 amino acids. V lost 4 bases to trimming and J lost 2 bases; unmatched junction nucleotides: 4. The germline V gene has CDR1 LNHDA and CDR2 SQIVND (reference sequence). CDR3 residues: CASSNGLATTDTQYF. The CDR3 nucleotides read TGTGCCAGTAGTAATGGACTAGCGACCACAGATACGCAGTATTTT.

This chain joins TRBV19 and TRBJ2-2; 9 nucleotides match TRBD2. The germline CDR1 and CDR2 sequences are LNHDA and SQIVND (reference sequence). Trimming at V came to 0 bases and at J to 5 bases, leaving 4 bases not matched to a gene. The CDR3 sequence is 16 residues long. The chain's CDR3 is CASSIDLAGGTGELFF. The DNA of the CDR3 is TGTGCCAGTAGTATAGATCTTGCGGGAGGGACCGGGGAGCTGTTTTTT.

This sequence joins TRBV7-9 and TRBJ2-6; possibly TRBD2 for D (6 bases). V lost 2 bases and J lost 2, with 13 bases in between. This CDR3 has 17 residues. Germline CDR1 SEHNR, CDR2 FQNEAQ (reference sequence). CDR3 loop: CASSLKGVAAGANVLTF. The CDR3 nucleotides read TGTGCCAGCAGCTTAAAAGGGGTAGCGGCTGGGGCCAACGTCCTGACTTTC.

This sequence joins TRBV19 and TRBJ1-5; perhaps TRBD1 as D (5 bases). V shed 5 bases and J shed 2 bases, with 13 bases lying between them. This CDR3 comprises 15 residues. Germline V gene data show CDR1 as LNHDA and CDR2 as SQIVND (reference sequence). Here the CDR3 DNA reads TGTGCCAGTAGTCCCCCCGGACACCGCAATCAGCCCCAGCATTTT. The encoded protein is CASSPPGHRNQPQHF. Full variable domain (rest looked up from reference TRBV19 and TRBJ1-5): DGGITQSPKYLFRKEGQNVTLSCEQNLNHDAMYWYRQDPGQGLRLIYYSQIVNDFQKGDIAEGYSVSREKKESFPLTVTSAQKNPTAFYLCASSPPGHRNQPQHFGDGTRLSIL.

This chain joins TRBV7-9 and TRBJ2-7; 9 positions match TRBD1. From germline, CDR1 is SEHNR and CDR2 FQNEAQ (reference sequence). The ends lost 5 bases at V and 3 bases at J; junction bases unmatched: 5. The CDR3 contains 14 residues. CDR3 sequence: CASSRMDRGYEQYF. DNA for the CDR3: TGTGCCAGCAGCCGCATGGACAGGGGCTACGAGCAGTACTTC.

The chain has TRBV11-2 and TRBJ2-7, with 7 bases aligning to TRBD1. The CDR3 loop spans 17 amino acids. Per germline, CDR1 SGHAT and CDR2 FQNNGV. V lost 5 bases to trimming and J lost 0 bases; unmatched junction nucleotides: 13. CDR3 nucleotide sequence: TGTGCCAGCAGCACCGAGGAGGCGGACAGGAGCTCCTACGAGCAGTACTTC. It is translated as CASSTEEADRSSYEQYF.

In this sample, this clone turned up once. V is TRBV6-1 and J is TRBJ2-3; D may be TRBD2 (5 bases). V gave up 3 bases and J gave up 0 bases, with 16 bases separating them. CDR3 length equals 17 residues. Germline V gives CDR1 MNHNS, CDR2 SASEGT. CDR3 sequence: CASSDDLRATSTDTQYF. CDR3 nucleotides: TGTGCCAGCAGTGATGACCTGCGGGCAACTAGCACAGATACGCAGTATTTT.